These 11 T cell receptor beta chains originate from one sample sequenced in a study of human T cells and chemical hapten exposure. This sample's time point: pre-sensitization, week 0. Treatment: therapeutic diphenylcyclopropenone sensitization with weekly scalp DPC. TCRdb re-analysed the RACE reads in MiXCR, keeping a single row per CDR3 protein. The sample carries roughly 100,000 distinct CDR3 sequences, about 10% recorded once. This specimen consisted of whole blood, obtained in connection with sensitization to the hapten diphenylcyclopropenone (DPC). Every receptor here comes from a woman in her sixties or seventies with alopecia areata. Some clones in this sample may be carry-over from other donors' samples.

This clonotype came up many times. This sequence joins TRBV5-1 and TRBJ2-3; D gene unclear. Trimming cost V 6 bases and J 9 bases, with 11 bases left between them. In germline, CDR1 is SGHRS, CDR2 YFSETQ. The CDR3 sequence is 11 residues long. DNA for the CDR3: TGCGCCAGCAAGAAGGAAGAAACGCAGTATTTT. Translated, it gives CASKKEETQYF.

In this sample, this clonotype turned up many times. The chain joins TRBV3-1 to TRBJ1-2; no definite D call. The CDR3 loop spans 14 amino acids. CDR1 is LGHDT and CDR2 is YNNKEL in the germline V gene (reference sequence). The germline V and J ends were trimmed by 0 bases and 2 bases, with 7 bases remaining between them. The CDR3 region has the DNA TGTGCCAGCAGCCAAGATCCCTCGAACTATGGCTACACCTTC. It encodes CASSQDPSNYGYTF.

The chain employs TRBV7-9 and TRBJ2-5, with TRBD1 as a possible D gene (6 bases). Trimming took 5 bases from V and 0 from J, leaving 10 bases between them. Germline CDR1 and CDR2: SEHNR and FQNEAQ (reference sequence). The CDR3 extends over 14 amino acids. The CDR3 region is CASSDWTDQETQYF. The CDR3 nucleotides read TGTGCCAGCAGCGACTGGACAGACCAAGAGACCCAGTACTTC.

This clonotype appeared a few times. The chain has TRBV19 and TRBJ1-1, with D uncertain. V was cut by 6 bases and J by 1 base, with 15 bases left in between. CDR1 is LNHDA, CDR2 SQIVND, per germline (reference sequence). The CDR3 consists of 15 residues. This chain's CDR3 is CASSPPWGGNTEAFF. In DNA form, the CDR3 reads TGTGCCAGTAGCCCCCCTTGGGGTGGGAACACTGAAGCTTTCTTT.

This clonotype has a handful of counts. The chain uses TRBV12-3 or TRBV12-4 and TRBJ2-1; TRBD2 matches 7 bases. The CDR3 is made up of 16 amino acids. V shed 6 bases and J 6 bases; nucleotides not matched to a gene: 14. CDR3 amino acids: CASRNQGLGRRNEQFF. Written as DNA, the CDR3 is TGTGCCAGCAGAAATCAAGGACTAGGACGTCGCAATGAGCAGTTCTTC.

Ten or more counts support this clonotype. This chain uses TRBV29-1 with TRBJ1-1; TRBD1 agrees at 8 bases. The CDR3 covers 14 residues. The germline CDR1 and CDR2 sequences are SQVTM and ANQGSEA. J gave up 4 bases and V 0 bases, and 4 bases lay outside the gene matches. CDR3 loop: CSVEDQGAGTEAFF. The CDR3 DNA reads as TGCAGCGTTGAAGATCAGGGGGCCGGCACTGAAGCTTTCTTT.

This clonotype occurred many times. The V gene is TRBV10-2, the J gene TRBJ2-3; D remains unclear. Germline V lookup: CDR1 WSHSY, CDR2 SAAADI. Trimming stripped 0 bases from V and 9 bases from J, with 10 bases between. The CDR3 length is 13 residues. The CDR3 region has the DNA TGCGCCAGCAGTGAGTCGCTGGTAGAGACGCAGTATTTT. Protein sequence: CASSESLVETQYF.

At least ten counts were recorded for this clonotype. The DNA for the CDR3 is TGCAGCGTTGAGTTGGGGACAGGGTACGGCTACACCTTC. Its protein is CSVELGTGYGYTF. This chain connects TRBV29-1 to TRBJ1-2, with 9 bases lining up with TRBD1. This CDR3 has 13 residues. Looked up from germline, CDR1 is SQVTM and CDR2 is ANQGSEA. Unmatched junction bases numbered 7, after V lost 3 bases and J lost 8 bases.

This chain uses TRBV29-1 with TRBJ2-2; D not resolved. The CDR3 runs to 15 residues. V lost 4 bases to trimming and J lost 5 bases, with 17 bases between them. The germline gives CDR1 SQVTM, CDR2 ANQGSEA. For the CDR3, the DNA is TGCAGCGTTGTTTCGGCGTCGGCGAGGACCGGGGAGCTGTTTTTT. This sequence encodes CSVVSASARTGELFF.

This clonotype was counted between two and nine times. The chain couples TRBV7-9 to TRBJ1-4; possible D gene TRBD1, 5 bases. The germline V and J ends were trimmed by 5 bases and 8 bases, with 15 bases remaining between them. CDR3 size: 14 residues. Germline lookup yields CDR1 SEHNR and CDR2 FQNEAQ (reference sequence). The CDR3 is CASSHDSVGEKLFF. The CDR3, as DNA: TGTGCCAGCAGCCACGACAGTGTGGGAGAAAAACTGTTTTTT.

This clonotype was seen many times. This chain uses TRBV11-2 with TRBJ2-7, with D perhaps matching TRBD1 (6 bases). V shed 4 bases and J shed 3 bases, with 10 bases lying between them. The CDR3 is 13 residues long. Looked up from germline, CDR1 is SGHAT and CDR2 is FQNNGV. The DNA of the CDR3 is TGTGCCAGCAGCTCCCGGGACAACTACGAGCAGTACTTC. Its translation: CASSSRDNYEQYF. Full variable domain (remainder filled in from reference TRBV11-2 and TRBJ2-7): EAGVAQSPRYKIIEKRQSVAFWCNPISGHATLYWYQQILGQGPKLLIQFQNNGVVDDSQLPKDRFSAERLKGVDSTLKIQPAKLEDSAVYLCASSSRDNYEQYFGPGTRLTVT.